The 13 T cell receptor beta chains below all came from one sample that was sequenced in a study of T cells in Graves' hyperthyroidism and ophthalmopathy. Using RNA transcripts as the source, TCR beta CDR3 regions were amplified. HTBI primers were employed in a first-round RT-PCR of the TCR CDR3. TCRdb re-analysed the multiplex PCR reads in MiXCR, keeping a single row per CDR3 protein. The sample has fewer than 550,000 distinct CDR3 sequences, about 24% seen once. The sequencing sample was made of blood. The receptors originated from a woman aged 25 to 39 with Graves' ophthalmopathy.

This chain links TRBV6-5 with TRBJ2-5; 9 positions agree with TRBD1. CDR1 and CDR2 (germline): MNHEY, SVGAGI. The CDR3 spans 12 residues. With 10 bases clipped from V and 5 bases from J, the junction kept 5 bases outside the gene matches. The CDR3 reads CATTGGWETQYF. The CDR3 bases are TGTGCCACCACAGGGGGCTGGGAGACCCAGTACTTC.

The chain is built from TRBV3-1 and TRBJ2-7; unclear D gene. Germline V lookup: CDR1 LGHDT, CDR2 YNNKEL (reference sequence). V was shortened by 2 bases and J by 5 bases, with 7 bases between the two germline ends. The length of the CDR3 is 12 residues. CDR3 amino acids: CASSQRSNEQYF. CDR3 in DNA: TGTGCCAGCAGCCAACGAAGCAACGAGCAGTACTTC.

This chain connects TRBV11-3 to TRBJ2-7; 7 nucleotides line up with TRBD1. CDR3 length equals 14 residues. Looked up from germline, CDR1 is SGHNT and CDR2 is YENEEA. J was trimmed by 3 bases and V by 5 bases; bases with no gene match: 7. CDR3 loop: CASSIRQGDYEQYF. CDR3 sequence (DNA): TGTGCCAGCAGCATCCGACAGGGCGACTACGAGCAGTACTTC. Supplemented by reference TRBV11-3 and TRBJ2-7, the full variable domain reads EAGVVQSPRYKIIEKKQPVAFWCNPISGHNTLYWYLQNLGQGPELLIRYENEEAVDDSQLPKDRFSAERLKGVDSTLKIQPAELGDSAVYLCASSIRQGDYEQYFGPGTRLTVT.

This clonotype was seen repeatedly, ten times or more. The chain uses TRBV29-1 and TRBJ1-1; 9 bases match TRBD1. In germline, CDR1 is SQVTM, CDR2 ANQGSEA. Trimming removed 6 bases from V and 5 bases from J; junction bases left unmatched: 10. The CDR3 extends over 14 amino acids. The CDR3 loop reads CSVTLDRGRTEAFF. In DNA, the CDR3 is TGCAGCGTGACCTTGGACAGGGGAAGGACTGAAGCTTTCTTT.

Many counts were recorded for this clonotype. The chain is built from TRBV11-2 and TRBJ1-5; 9 nucleotides line up with TRBD1. The CDR3 sequence is 16 residues long. With V trimmed by 0 bases and J by 5 bases, 5 bases remained unmatched. Germline lookup yields CDR1 SGHAT and CDR2 FQNNGV. The CDR3 reads CASSLDLGQGDQPQHF. The CDR3 DNA sequence: TGTGCCAGCAGCTTAGATCTGGGACAGGGAGATCAGCCCCAGCATTTT.

This clonotype has only one observation. This chain connects TRBV7-2 to TRBJ1-1; tentatively, D is TRBD1 (6 bases). Germline V gene data show CDR1 as SGHTA and CDR2 as FQGNSA. The V and J ends lost 1 base and 5 bases respectively, with 14 bases between them. The CDR3 totals 15 residues. As DNA, the CDR3 is TGTGCCAGCAGCTTAGGTCCAGGGGTAGGGACTGAAGCTTTCTTT. It yields the protein CASSLGPGVGTEAFF.

V and J are TRBV10-3 and TRBJ1-2, with a tentative D call TRBD1 (5 bases). V shed 5 bases and J shed 1 base, with 8 bases lying between them. The length of the CDR3 is 13 residues. The germline gives CDR1 ENHRY, CDR2 SYGVKD. The CDR3 here is CAISWDGNYGYTF. The CDR3 region has the DNA TGTGCCATCAGTTGGGACGGTAACTATGGCTACACCTTC.

This clonotype has a count of ten or more. This chain links TRBV12-3 or TRBV12-4 with TRBJ1-2; D is possibly TRBD1 (5 bases). V was cut by 3 bases and J by 5 bases, with 13 bases left in between. This CDR3 contains 14 residues. CDR3 nucleotides: TGTGCCAGCAGTTTGGGAGGGACTCGATATGGCTACACCTTC. It translates to CASSLGGTRYGYTF.

This clonotype appeared many times. The J gene is TRBJ1-1, the V gene TRBV19; D perhaps matches TRBD1 (6 bases). The V gene lost 2 bases and the J gene lost 8 bases, with 12 bases spanning the gap. The CDR3 consists of 13 residues. Germline CDR1 LNHDA, CDR2 SQIVND (reference sequence). The CDR3 is CASSIFGRGEAFF. CDR3 DNA sequence: TGTGCCAGTAGTATATTCGGCAGGGGAGAAGCTTTCTTT.

The gene calls are TRBV12-3 or TRBV12-4 and TRBJ1-2; 7 positions match TRBD1. The CDR3 consists of 14 residues. Trimming at V came to 5 bases and at J to 3 bases, leaving 6 bases not matched to a gene. The CDR3 loop is CASSMTGTDYGYTF. CDR3 DNA: TGTGCCAGCAGTATGACAGGGACCGACTATGGCTACACCTTC.

The V call is TRBV6-1, the J call TRBJ1-3; weak D call: TRBD1 (5 bases). Germline V gene lookup returns CDR1 MNHNS and CDR2 SASEGT. V dropped 5 bases and J dropped 3 bases, with 17 bases sitting between them. The CDR3 spans 16 residues. CDR3 sequence: CASSMGGRGVGNTIYF. DNA for the CDR3: TGTGCCAGCAGTATGGGGGGTCGGGGCGTTGGAAACACCATATATTTT.

The rearrangement uses TRBV20-1 and TRBJ2-7, with TRBD1 identical over 8 bases. Germline trimming cut 3 bases from V and 7 bases from J; bases unmatched to any gene: 11. The germline V gene has CDR1 DFQATT and CDR2 SNEGSKA (reference sequence). The CDR3 spans 14 residues. The CDR3 DNA reads as TGCAGTGCTAGTTCAGGGACAGGCCGTGGTGAGCAGTACTTC. It yields the protein CSASSGTGRGEQYF.

This clonotype was detected only a few times. The V gene is TRBV4-1, the J gene TRBJ1-1; D not resolved. The V end lost 1 base, the J end lost 3 bases, and 15 bases lay between the germline ends. The CDR3 is 16 residues long. From germline, CDR1 is MGHRA and CDR2 YSYEKL. The CDR3 DNA is TGCGCCAGCAGCCAAGGCAGGAATGGGAGGGACACTGAAGCTTTCTTT. Amino acids: CASSQGRNGRDTEAFF.